This T cell receptor beta chain was retrieved from a study of T cell responses to AZD1222 COVID-19 vaccine. Produced via immunoSEQ multiplex PCR; TCRdb's table is partial and in-frame only. The table includes around 140,000 clones, roughly 93% detected once. The CDR3 extends over 14 amino acids. In germline, CDR1 is SGHRS, CDR2 YFSETQ. V dropped 0 bases and J dropped 2 bases, with 9 bases sitting between them. Comment on this clone: Its antigen is as yet unknown.

General observations from the study: Donors were chiefly white British, with a greater number of females, and clonal diversity was perhaps underestimated. The span of vaccine-associated CD4 TCRs extended across spike, with dominance at 160-218 and 743-854.

The receptor was isolated from an adult who had recovered from COVID-19. Material: peripheral blood, obtained after recovery from COVID-19. The chain links TRBV5-1 to TRBJ2-7; no clear D gene. DNA for the CDR3: TGCGCCAGCAGCTTGGTGGTAGATACCTACGAGCAGTACTTC. Its protein product is CASSLVVDTYEQYF.